Sequencing of this TCR beta chain was carried out in a study of OX40 agonist ivuxolimab in advanced cancers. Across the whole study: Patients treated during dose escalation were battling hepatocellular carcinoma, melanoma, renal cell or head and neck cancer. Earlier anti-PD-1, anti-PD-L1 or anti-CTLA-4 therapy was permitted; 40% had received some. Study outcomes and limitations: The specificity for antigen of the expanded peripheral T cells was not determined.

At baseline, cycle 4 day 1, and cycle 7 day 1, blood was sampled. This CDR3 region has 17 residues. Trimming left V 6 bases short and J 2 bases short, with 17 bases between. The germline gives CDR1 MDHEN, CDR2 SYDVKM. Concerning this clone: Its specificity is not known.

Clones were read by immunoSEQ multiplex PCR, and TCRdb kept only the in-frame ones, dropping some. The table has more than 95,000 clones, roughly 90% seen once. This TCR was sampled from an adult with an advanced solid tumor such as melanoma, head and neck, liver or kidney cancer. V gene TRBV28 combines with J gene TRBJ2-6; D assignment may be TRBD1 or TRBD2 (5 bases each). Specimen: CD4+ or CD8+ T cells sorted from blood, collected in a trial of the OX40 agonist ivuxolimab. CDR3 coding DNA: TGTGCCAGCAGCTCGTTGAGAGGGACGGCTGGGGCCAACGTCCTGACTTTC. Encoded protein: CASSSLRGTAGANVLTF. Combining the CDR3 with reference TRBV28 and TRBJ2-6 gives the whole variable domain DVKVTQSSRYLVKRTGEKVFLECVQDMDHENMFWYRQDPGLGLRLIYFSYDVKMKEKGDIPEGYSVSREKKERFSLILESASTNQTSMYLCASSSLRGTAGANVLTFGAGSRLTVL.